The 20 T cell receptor beta chains reported below all come from one sample, sequenced in a study of shared clonotypes between healthy human individuals. TCRdb's copy holds only in-frame clones and misses some; the assay was immunoSEQ multiplex PCR. The sample includes roughly 1,500,000 clones, around 98.5% of them seen just once. Sequences were obtained from naive CD4+ T cells sorted from blood. Indicated subset: CD45RA+ positively selected. The source of these receptors is a man aged 25-45 years in good health.

V gene TRBV28 combines with J gene TRBJ1-1; a weak D match, TRBD1 (6 bases). The CDR3 spans 15 residues. The V gene lost 3 bases and the J gene lost 2 bases, with 13 bases spanning the gap. Germline V lookup: CDR1 MDHEN, CDR2 SYDVKM. CDR3 coding DNA: TGTGCCAGCAGTTTTGGGGGCAGGGCCAACACTGAAGCTTTCTTT. Translated, it gives CASSFGGRANTEAFF.

The rearrangement uses TRBV18 and TRBJ1-1, with a tentative D call TRBD1 (5 bases). With 3 bases removed from V and 7 bases from J, the gap between germline ends came to 12 bases. The CDR3 consists of 13 residues. Germline lookup yields CDR1 KGHSH and CDR2 LQKENI. DNA for the CDR3: TGTGCCAGCTCACCGTGGCAGGGCGATGAAGCTTTCTTT. This translates into CASSPWQGDEAFF.

V usage is TRBV5-6 and J usage is TRBJ1-1; possibly TRBD1 for D (6 bases). The ends were cut back, 3 bases at V and 1 base at J, with 16 bases in the middle. The CDR3 runs 16 residues. Germline-derived CDR1 and CDR2 are SGHDT and YYEEEE. DNA of the CDR3: TGTGCCAGCAGCTGGGGACACCCTAACGGGAACACTGAAGCTTTCTTT. It is translated as CASSWGHPNGNTEAFF.

This chain links TRBV21-1 with TRBJ2-7. TRBV21-1 is reported as a pseudogene. This CDR3 is 10 amino acids long. CDR3 sequence (DNA): TGTGCCAGCAGCAACTACGAGCAGTACTTC. Protein sequence: CASSNYEQYF.

Only one count was recorded for this clone. The V call is TRBV5-1, the J call TRBJ2-7; 10 nucleotides align to TRBD2. This CDR3 is built from 17 residues. Germline assignment: CDR1 SGHRS and CDR2 YFSETQ. V was clipped by 0 bases and J by 2 bases; unmatched bases: 8. CDR3 protein: CASSLGLAGGRTYEQYF. The DNA of the CDR3 is TGCGCCAGCAGCTTGGGATTAGCGGGAGGTCGTACCTACGAGCAGTACTTC.

The count of this clone is one. V is TRBV19 and J is TRBJ2-1; D is ambiguous. This CDR3 comprises 13 residues. The V gene's germline CDR1 is LNHDA and CDR2 SQIVND (reference sequence). V dropped 4 bases and J dropped 3 bases, with 7 bases sitting between them. The CDR3 DNA sequence: TGTGCCAGTAGTACAAACAGCTACAATGAGCAGTTCTTC. This gives the protein CASSTNSYNEQFF.

The CDR3 DNA reads as TGTGCCAGCACCCGGTCAGGGGGACCCAACCAAGATGAAGCTTTCTTT. Its protein product is CASTRSGGPNQDEAFF. The V gene is TRBV28, the J gene TRBJ1-1, with TRBD1 matching over 7 bases. With 7 bases clipped from V and 7 bases from J, the junction kept 18 bases outside the gene matches. This CDR3 spans 16 amino acids. Germline lookup yields CDR1 MDHEN and CDR2 SYDVKM.

The CDR3 here is CASSPPFSGELFF. In nucleotides, the CDR3 is TGTGCCAGCAGCCCCCCGTTTTCCGGGGAGCTGTTTTTT. The chain carries TRBV7-2 and TRBJ2-2; D gene ambiguous. Germline loops: CDR1 SGHTA, CDR2 FQGNSA. The ends were cut back, 5 bases at V and 6 bases at J, with 10 bases in the middle. The CDR3 is 13 amino acids.

The chain combines TRBV10-2 with TRBJ2-7; no reliable D call. Trimming pared 6 bases from V and 2 bases from J, leaving 8 bases between. Germline V gene data show CDR1 as WSHSY and CDR2 as SAAADI. The CDR3 consists of 12 residues. CDR3 region: CASSHGTYEQYF. DNA for the CDR3: TGCGCCAGCAGCCATGGGACCTACGAGCAGTACTTC.

The gene calls are TRBV2 and TRBJ2-5; D gene unclear. CDR3 length equals 14 residues. The V gene's germline CDR1 is SNHLY and CDR2 FYNNEI. Trimming stripped 2 bases from V and 5 bases from J, with 12 bases between. The CDR3 nucleotides are TGTGCCAGCAGTGAACGCAGCCCGCTTGAGACCCAGTACTTC. Translation gives CASSERSPLETQYF.

The J gene is TRBJ2-7, the V gene TRBV27, with D possibly being TRBD1 (6 bases). Per the germline V gene, CDR1 is MNHEY and CDR2 is SMNVEV (reference sequence). V was cut by 7 bases and J by 1 base, with 11 bases left in between. The CDR3 extends over 13 amino acids. The CDR3 DNA sequence: TGTGCCAGCACTTCAGGGGAGTCCTACGAGCAGTACTTC. Protein sequence: CASTSGESYEQYF.

This chain links TRBV28 with TRBJ2-7, with 10 bases matching TRBD2. This CDR3 has 18 amino acids. V trimming: 1 base; J trimming: 2 bases; junction bases outside the gene matches: 11. Looked up from germline, CDR1 is MDHEN and CDR2 is SYDVKM. The CDR3 coding sequence is TGTGCCAGCAGTTTATTGGGGATCGAAAGCGGGAGGGCCTACGAGCAGTACTTC. Protein: CASSLLGIESGRAYEQYF.

This clone came up once. Other DNA sequences in this specimen translate into the identical CDR3. The CDR3 sequence is CSASGAYEQYF. The CDR3 bases are TGCAGTGCTAGCGGGGCCTACGAGCAGTACTTC. The V gene is TRBV20-1, the J gene TRBJ2-7, with D tentatively TRBD2 (5 bases). V lost 3 bases, J lost 2 bases, and 5 bases lay in between. This CDR3 spans 11 amino acids. CDR1 and CDR2 from the germline V gene are DFQATT and SNEGSKA (reference sequence).

This clone was counted once. The chain is built from TRBV18 and TRBJ2-7; 7 bases fit TRBD1. Unmatched junction bases numbered 7, after V lost 3 bases and J lost 2 bases. In germline, CDR1 is KGHSH, CDR2 LQKENI. This CDR3 contains 15 residues. CDR3 sequence: CASSPTGQVTYEQYF. In DNA, the CDR3 is TGTGCCAGCTCACCTACAGGACAGGTGACCTACGAGCAGTACTTC.

In DNA, the CDR3 is TGTGCCAGCTCACCGCTACAGGGGGGCCGCTCTGGAAACACCATATATTTT. Amino acids: CASSPLQGGRSGNTIYF. The chain is built from TRBV18 and TRBJ1-3; 8 bases are a match to TRBD1. Germline V gives CDR1 KGHSH, CDR2 LQKENI. This CDR3 has 17 amino acids. With V trimmed by 3 bases and J by 0 bases, 7 bases remained unmatched.

This chain connects TRBV7-9 to TRBJ2-2, with D maybe TRBD2 (6 bases). Germline values: CDR1 SEHNR, CDR2 FQNEAQ (reference sequence). This CDR3 spans 16 amino acids. V gave up 5 bases and J gave up 4 bases, with 17 bases separating them. The CDR3 DNA is TGTGCCAGCAGCGGGGACCGGGACTCCTTCACCGGGGAGCTGTTTTTT. This sequence encodes CASSGDRDSFTGELFF. The whole variable domain, filled in from reference TRBV7-9 and TRBJ2-2, reads DTGVSQNPRHKITKRGQNVTFRCDPISEHNRLYWYRQTLGQGPEFLTYFQNEAQLEKSRLLSDRFSAERPKGSFSTLEIQRTEQGDSAMYLCASSGDRDSFTGELFFGEGSRLTVL.

The CDR3 loop is CASSLRYYNEQFF. The CDR3 DNA follows: TGTGCCAGCAGTTTACGGTACTACAATGAGCAGTTCTTC. V is TRBV28 and J is TRBJ2-1, with D uncertain. The germline V gene has CDR1 MDHEN and CDR2 SYDVKM. The CDR3 contains 13 residues. V dropped 2 bases and J dropped 3 bases, with 5 bases sitting between them.

The chain recombines TRBV6-1 with TRBJ2-1; 7 positions agree with TRBD2. The germline CDR1 and CDR2 sequences are MNHNS and SASEGT. The CDR3 loop spans 15 amino acids. V was clipped by 4 bases and J by 5 bases; unmatched bases: 8. The CDR3 bases are TGTGCCAGCAGTGTAACCGGGCTAGCGGACAATGAGCAGTTCTTC. It translates to CASSVTGLADNEQFF.

In its sample, this clone was seen once. This chain connects TRBV18 to TRBJ2-2; 7 nucleotides align to TRBD1. Trimming removed 7 bases from V and 1 base from J; junction bases left unmatched: 6. This CDR3 contains 15 residues. The germline gives CDR1 KGHSH, CDR2 LQKENI. The CDR3 sequence is CASFPRTGNTGELFF. In DNA form, the CDR3 reads TGTGCCAGCTTCCCCCGGACAGGGAACACCGGGGAGCTGTTTTTT.

The genes are TRBV6-5 and TRBJ2-7; TRBD1 is a possible D gene (6 bases). The CDR3 runs to 12 residues. Germline CDR1 MNHEY, CDR2 SVGAGI. The V end was cut by 11 bases, the J end by 3 bases, with 14 bases between. The CDR3 DNA follows: TGTGCCGTTGGGGGCCGTTTCTACGAGCAGTACTTC. Amino acid sequence: CAVGGRFYEQYF.